This T cell receptor (beta chain) was sequenced during a study of blood T cell repertoires in COVID-19. Cohort 3 recovery required two negative PCRs, clearance, or symptom resolution. Original handling: The authors estimated nucleated cell counts from reference gene primer amplification. TCRdb keeps only in-frame clones here, not all; method: immunoSEQ multiplex PCR. The DNA gave D and trimming, while V, J and clone size come from that table. The sample comprises a few hundred thousand clones, 80% to 85% of which are singletons, and approximately 3.6% rests with the top ten. CDR3 size: 14 residues. CDR1 is MNHEY and CDR2 is SVGEGT in the germline V gene. The V gene end was trimmed by 6 bases and the J gene end by 4 bases; junction bases not matched to a gene: 4.

Sequencing used PBMCs or T cells enriched from blood (not recorded which). The clonotype originates from a man aged 45-65 years who had recovered from COVID-19. The chain couples TRBV6-2 or TRBV6-3 to TRBJ2-1; 9 bases are shared with TRBD2. CDR3 protein: CASSPTSGYNEQFF. CDR3 sequence (DNA): TGTGCCAGCAGCCCGACTAGCGGATACAATGAGCAGTTCTTC.